This TCR beta chain was sequenced in a study of T cell responses to AZD1222 COVID-19 vaccine. TCRdb keeps only in-frame clones here, not all; method: immunoSEQ multiplex PCR. The repertoire has 150,000 or so clones, less than 95% of them found once; the top ten carry roughly 1.3%. The receptor comes from an adult in good health. The specimen comprised peripheral blood, sampled on day 0 of AZD1222 vaccination.

The CDR3 DNA sequence: TGCAGCGTAACCTCCGGGACTAGCGGGGGGGGAGATACGCAGTATTTT. It yields the protein CSVTSGTSGGGDTQYF. The genes are TRBV29-1 and TRBJ2-3, with 16 bases aligning to TRBD2. CDR1 is SQVTM, CDR2 ANQGSEA, per germline. This CDR3 region has 16 residues. The trim removed 6 bases at V and 5 bases at J, leaving 8 bases unmatched.